These T cell receptor beta chains were read from a single sample in a study of blood T cell repertoires in COVID-19. The assay was immunoSEQ multiplex PCR, and TCRdb's table has in-frame clones only and misses some. Of over 70,000 clones in the sample, approximately 86% are singletons; the top ten hold roughly a sixth. Sequenced sample: peripheral blood. Receptors were obtained from a human donor in a cohort sampled during active COVID-19. The CDR3 runs from the conserved cysteine through the conserved F or W. Fields, in order: CDR3 length, J gene, clone size, D gene, V gene, CDR3 DNA, CDR3 protein. A D gene is named only where the DNA matches it firmly. A clone size is listed for some rows: how often the clone was seen (once, few, many), or a class if it is expanded.

>14|TRBJ2-3|-|-|TRBV18
TGTGCCAGCTCACCACCGACTAGCACAGATACGCAGTATTTT
CASSPPTSTDTQYF
>13|TRBJ1-1|-|-|TRBV7-9
TGTGCCAGCAGTTCGAGACAGAACACTGAAGCTTTCTTT
CASSSRQNTEAFF
>15|TRBJ2-1|-|-|TRBV9
TGTGCCAGCAGCGTAGTGCTAGCGCCGGGCGGTGAGCAGTTCTTC
CASSVVLAPGGEQFF
>13|TRBJ1-1|-|-|TRBV11-2
TGTGCCAGCAGTCCTGCAGGGGTCACTGAAGCTTTCTTT
CASSPAGVTEAFF
>13|TRBJ1-1|-|TRBD1|TRBV4-3
TGCGCCAGCAGCCGACAACAGGGGTCTGAAGCTTTCTTT
CASSRQQGSEAFF
>13|TRBJ2-1|-|-|TRBV5-6
TGTGCCAGCAGCTTTGGGCCAGGGTCTGAGCAGTTCTTC
CASSFGPGSEQFF
>16|TRBJ1-3|-|TRBD1|TRBV5-6
TGTGCCAGCAGCTTAGGACAGGGCGGCCCTGGAAACACCATATATTTT
CASSLGQGGPGNTIYF
>13|TRBJ2-2|-|-|TRBV9
TGTGCCAGCGACAGGAGGAACACCGGGGAGCTGTTTTTT
CASDRRNTGELFF
>15|TRBJ1-4|once|-|TRBV19
TGTGCCAGTAGTCCAGGTTTCGTTGCTAATGAAAAACTGTTTTTT
CASSPGFVANEKLFF
>14|TRBJ2-2|-|-|TRBV3-1/TRBV3-2
TGTGCCAGCAGATATATCAGGGGTACCGGGGAGCTGTTTTTT
CASRYIRGTGELFF
>14|TRBJ1-1|-|-|TRBV5-1
TGCGCCAGCAGTTCCGGAGAACTGGCGGCTGAAGCTTTCTTT
CASSSGELAAEAFF
>15|TRBJ1-2|few|-|TRBV6-2/TRBV6-3
TGTGCCACCAACCCCGCCGCCCAGCGGGGCTATGGCTACACCTTC
CATNPAAQRGYGYTF
>17|TRBJ2-1|-|TRBD2|TRBV6-2/TRBV6-3
TGTGCCAGCAGTTACCCACCCGGGTCGGGGGGATACAATGAGCAGTTCTTC
CASSYPPGSGGYNEQFF
>15|TRBJ1-2|-|-|TRBV9
TGTGCCAGCAGCGTAGGTGTAGGCATTACGGGTGGCTACACCTTC
CASSVGVGITGGYTF
>15|TRBJ2-1|-|TRBD1|TRBV7-8
TGTGCCAGCAGCTTCGCTAGGACAGGGAAGAATGAGCAGTTCTTC
CASSFARTGKNEQFF
>12|TRBJ1-2|-|-|TRBV7-3
TGTGCCAGCAGCAAACCAGGGCAAGGCTACACCTTC
CASSKPGQGYTF
>14|TRBJ2-5|once|TRBD1|TRBV5-1
TGCGCCAGCAGCCCGAGGACAGGGTGGGAGACCCAGTACTTC
CASSPRTGWETQYF
>15|TRBJ2-1|-|TRBD2|TRBV7-2
TGTGCCAAAAGGTGGGCTAGCGGAGTTGGCAATGAGCAGTTCTTC
CAKRWASGVGNEQFF
>17|TRBJ2-1|-|TRBD1|TRBV7-3
TGTGCCAGCAGCTTAAATGTCGGGACAGGGGCTAACAATGAGCAGTTCTTC
CASSLNVGTGANNEQFF
>17|TRBJ2-1|-|TRBD1|TRBV11-3
TGTGCCAGCAGCTTAGTGGTGGGACAGGGTTATTACAATGAGCAGTTCTTC
CASSLVVGQGYYNEQFF